The T cell receptor (beta chain) under discussion was sequenced for a study of blood T cell repertoires in COVID-19. Overall study context: Sources were T cells, B-cell-depleted T cells, or PBMCs; the material itself was cDNA or gDNA.

Study processing details: Estimated nucleated cell counts came from reference gene primer amplification. Sequencing used immunoSEQ multiplex PCR; TCRdb keeps in-frame clones, though not all of them. That table supplies the V and J calls and clone size; D and trimming were determined from the DNA. The table shows some 99,000 clones, with over 80% occurring only once. The germline V gene has CDR1 SGHNT and CDR2 YENEEA. V lost 6 bases to trimming and J lost 2 bases, with 17 bases between them. The CDR3 loop spans 15 amino acids. This chain joins TRBV11-3 and TRBJ2-7, with a tentative D call TRBD1 (6 bases). The clonotype originates from a woman aged 60-75 years with acute or convalescent COVID-19. Sequencing input: peripheral blood. Written as DNA, the CDR3 is TGTGCCAGCAGTTATGCAGGGGAGCCTCCCTACGAGCAGTACTTC. This codes for CASSYAGEPPYEQYF.